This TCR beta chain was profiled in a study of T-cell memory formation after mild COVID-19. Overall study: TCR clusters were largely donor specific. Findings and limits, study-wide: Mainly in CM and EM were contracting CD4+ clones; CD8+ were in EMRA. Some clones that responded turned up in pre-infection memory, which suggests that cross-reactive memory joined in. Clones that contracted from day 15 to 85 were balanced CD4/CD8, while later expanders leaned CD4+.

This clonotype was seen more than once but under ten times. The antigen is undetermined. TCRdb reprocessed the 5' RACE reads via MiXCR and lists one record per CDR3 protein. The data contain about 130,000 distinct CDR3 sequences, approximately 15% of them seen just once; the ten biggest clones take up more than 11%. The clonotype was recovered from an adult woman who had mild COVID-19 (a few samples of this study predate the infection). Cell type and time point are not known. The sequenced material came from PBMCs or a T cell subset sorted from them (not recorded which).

The CDR3 loop reads CASSSSGGGWNEQFF. Written as DNA, the CDR3 is TGTGCCAGCAGTTCATCAGGGGGCGGTTGGAATGAGCAGTTCTTC. The chain joins TRBV13 to TRBJ2-1; 8 bases agree with TRBD1. This CDR3 has 15 amino acids. Germline loops: CDR1 PRHDT, CDR2 FYEKMQ (reference sequence). The V segment lost 6 bases and the J segment 7 bases; nucleotides outside the gene matches: 11.